The subject of this entry is one TCR beta chain. V trimming: 2 bases; J trimming: 2 bases; junction bases outside the gene matches: 8. The CDR3 has 16 amino acids. Looked up from germline, CDR1 is MNHEY and CDR2 is SVGEGT. These data come from a study of blood T cell repertoires in COVID-19. The overall study: Some COVID-19 samples were acute and others convalescent; all came from the United States, Italy and Spain.

Profiled with immunoSEQ multiplex PCR; TCRdb holds only in-frame clones, not every one. The sample comprises approximately 330,000 clones, 80% to 90% of which are singletons, and approximately 4% rests with the top ten. The receptor comes from a woman in her thirties or forties with acute COVID-19. V gene TRBV6-2 or TRBV6-3 combines with J gene TRBJ2-7; the match to TRBD2 covers 8 bases. The specimen sequenced was PBMCs or T cells enriched from blood (not recorded which). The CDR3 nucleotides read TGTGCCAGCAGTTACCCCCCTAGCGGGTGGACCTACGAGCAGTACTTC. Translating it yields CASSYPPSGWTYEQYF.